This T cell receptor (beta chain) comes out of a study of identical twins. Broader study findings: Shared out-of-frame alpha sequences (those common to twins) showed excess low generation probability.

The ends lost 3 bases at V and 7 bases at J; junction bases unmatched: 16. There are 18 residues in the CDR3. Germline V gives CDR1 MGHRA, CDR2 YSYEKL. TCRdb reprocessed the 5' RACE reads with MiXCR, giving one entry per CDR3 protein. The sample has 500,000 or so distinct CDR3 sequences, roughly a fifth seen once. Regarding this clonotype: The antigen is not known.

These same data were also listed under a study on T cells expressing NK-cell markers. According to that study: Sequencing of TCR beta repertoires drew on sorted CD3+CD56+NKG2C+, CD3+CD56+NKG2C- and CD3+CD56-NKG2C+ T cells.

Source material: CD4+ T cells sorted from blood. V is TRBV4-1 and J is TRBJ1-5; 9 nucleotides agree with TRBD1. The clonotype was recovered from a woman aged 18-35 years in good health. CDR3 in DNA: TGCGCCAGCAGCCAGGGGGGACCGGGACAGGGCCCTCCGCAGCCCCAGCATTTT. This gives the protein CASSQGGPGQGPPQPQHF.